This record concerns one T cell receptor beta chain sequence. Its target is unknown. The PCR ran on 60 Vbeta and 13 Jbeta primers. Profiled with immunoSEQ multiplex PCR; TCRdb holds only in-frame clones, not every one. The sample has roughly 220,000 clones, and its top ten clones hold roughly 1.1%. The data were obtained in a study of cytomegalovirus exposure and HLA in healthy donors. Overall study results and limits: TCR beta sequences numbering 15,000 to 20,000 were associated with HLA alleles at 0.05 false discovery rate in a later analysis. Accurate prediction of most subjects' HLA-A and HLA-B alleles from TCR beta sequences was reported. The classifier was said to identify cytomegalovirus status with high specificity and sensitivity.

Sequencing input: PBMCs. The sequence was collected from a girl aged 2-10 years in good health and CMV-seropositive.

The CDR3 loop is CASSLARAGAYNEQFF. CDR3 sequence (DNA): TGTGCCAGCAGTTTAGCCAGAGCGGGAGCCTACAATGAGCAGTTCTTC. The chain joins TRBV27 to TRBJ2-1; 8 bases are shared with TRBD2. V dropped 2 bases and J dropped 2; count of bases not matched to a gene: 5. The CDR3 runs to 16 residues. CDR1 MNHEY and CDR2 SMNVEV come from the germline V gene (reference sequence).